A single T cell receptor (beta chain) is shown here with its context. What it binds is not known. Germline CDR1 reads MNHEY; CDR2 reads SMNVEV (reference sequence). V was cut by 6 bases and J by 7 bases, with 12 bases left in between. The CDR3 runs 13 residues. These data originate in a study of cytomegalovirus exposure and HLA in healthy donors. Study-level results: One cluster of highly shared sequence variants probably arose as a sequencing artifact. It was assumed in the presence/absence analyses that sequencing depth was roughly uniform across donors. A later analysis linked some 17,000 TCR beta sequences to HLA alleles at 0.05 false discovery rate.

Researchers ran the PCR with 60 Vbeta and 13 Jbeta primers. The protocol was immunoSEQ multiplex PCR, while the TCRdb copy is restricted to in-frame clones and leaves out a portion. The table shows 200,000 to 250,000 clones, with around 80% occurring only once. Sequences were obtained from PBMCs. This receptor was taken from a boy under 18 in good health and CMV-seronegative. The chain recombines TRBV27 with TRBJ1-4, with D possibly matching TRBD1 (5 bases). CDR3 region: CASRPWGTEKLFF. The CDR3 nucleotides read TGTGCCAGCAGACCTTGGGGCACTGAAAAACTGTTTTTT.